This TCR beta chain comes out of a study of T cells after yellow fever vaccination. Study-wide points: Though it reached lower strength, the secondary response hit its peak faster, day 5 versus 15.

Using its own MiXCR run on the 5' RACE reads, TCRdb lists one record per CDR3 protein. This sample has about 85,000 distinct CDR3 sequences, with about an eighth found just once. This CDR3 is built from 12 residues. Trimming stripped 0 bases from V and 8 bases from J, with 6 bases between. Germline V gene data show CDR1 as SGDLS and CDR2 as YYNGEE. The chain joins TRBV9 to TRBJ2-1; D unresolved. The sequences come from CD8+ T cells not binding an NS4B(214-222) dextramer, sorted from PBMCs, collected around 3 weeks after the first yellow fever vaccination. The clonotype was recovered from a man between 18 and 35 years old who received the YFV17D yellow fever vaccine. CDR3 coding DNA: TGTGCCAGCAGCGTAGTCCACGATGAGCAGTTCTTC. Protein product: CASSVVHDEQFF. The full variable domain, in which reference TRBV9 and TRBJ2-1 provide the parts outside the CDR3, is DSGVTQTPKHLITATGQRVTLRCSPRSGDLSVYWYQQSLDQGLQFLIQYYNGEERAKGNILERFSAQQFPDLHSELNLSSLELGDSALYFCASSVVHDEQFFGPGTRLTVL.